The text below deals with one T cell receptor (beta chain). Per the germline V gene, CDR1 is MNHEY and CDR2 is SMNVEV (reference sequence). The CDR3 loop spans 13 amino acids. V dropped 6 bases and J dropped 7 bases, with 13 bases sitting between them. This sample was included in a study of resident and recirculating memory T cells in vitiligo. Study-level information: Shave-biopsy epidermis from lesional and nonlesional skin was sequenced alongside PBMCs. Genomic DNA was extracted from whole homogenized samples, with no cell sorting.

The table came from immunoSEQ multiplex PCR; TCRdb's copy has only in-frame clones and leaves some out. The data contain approximately 69,000 clones, approximately 90% of them singletons. The sequence derives from a male donor with vitiligo. The chain employs TRBV27 and TRBJ1-3, with D tentatively TRBD1 (6 bases). Material for sequencing was blood. The CDR3 DNA is TGTGCCAGCAGCTTCAGGGGAATTAACACCATATATTTT. Protein product: CASSFRGINTIYF.